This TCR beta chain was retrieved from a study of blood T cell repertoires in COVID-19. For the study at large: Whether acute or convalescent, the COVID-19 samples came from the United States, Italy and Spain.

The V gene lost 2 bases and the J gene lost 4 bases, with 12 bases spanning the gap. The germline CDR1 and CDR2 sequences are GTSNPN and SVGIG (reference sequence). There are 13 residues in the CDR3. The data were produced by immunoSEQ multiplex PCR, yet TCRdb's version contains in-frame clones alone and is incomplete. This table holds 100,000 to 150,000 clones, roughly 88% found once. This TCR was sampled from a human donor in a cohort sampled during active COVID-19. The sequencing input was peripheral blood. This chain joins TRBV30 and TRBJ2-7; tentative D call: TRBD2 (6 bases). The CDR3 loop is CAWSFRGLYEQYF. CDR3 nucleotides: TGTGCCTGGAGTTTCCGGGGACTTTACGAGCAGTACTTC. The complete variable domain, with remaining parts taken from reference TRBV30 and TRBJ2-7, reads SQTIHQWPATLVQPVGSPLSLECTVEGTSNPNLYWYRQAAGRGLQLLFYSVGIGQISSEVPQNLSASRPQDRQFILSSKKLLLSDSGFYLCAWSFRGLYEQYFGPGTRLTVT.